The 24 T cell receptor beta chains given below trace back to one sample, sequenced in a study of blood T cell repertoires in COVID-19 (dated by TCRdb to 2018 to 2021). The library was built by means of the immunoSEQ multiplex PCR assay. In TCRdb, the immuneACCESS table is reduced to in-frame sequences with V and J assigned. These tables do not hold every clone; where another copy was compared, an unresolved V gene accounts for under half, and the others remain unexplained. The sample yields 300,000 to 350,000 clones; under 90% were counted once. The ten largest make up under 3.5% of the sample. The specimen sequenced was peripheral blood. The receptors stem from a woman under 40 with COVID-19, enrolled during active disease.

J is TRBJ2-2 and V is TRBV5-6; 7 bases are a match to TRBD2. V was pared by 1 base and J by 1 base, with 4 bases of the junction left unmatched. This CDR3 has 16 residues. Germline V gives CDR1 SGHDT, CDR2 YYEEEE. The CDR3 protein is CASSLLLAMNTGELFF. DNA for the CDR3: TGTGCCAGCAGCTTGCTACTAGCGATGAACACCGGGGAGCTGTTTTTT.

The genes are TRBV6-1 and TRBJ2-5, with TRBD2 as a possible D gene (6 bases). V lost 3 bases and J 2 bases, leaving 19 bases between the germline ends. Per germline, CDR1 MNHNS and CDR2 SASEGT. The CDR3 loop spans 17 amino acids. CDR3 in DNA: TGTGCCAGCAGTGATCACGGGGGTGACAGTATACAAGAGACCCAGTACTTC. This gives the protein CASSDHGGDSIQETQYF.

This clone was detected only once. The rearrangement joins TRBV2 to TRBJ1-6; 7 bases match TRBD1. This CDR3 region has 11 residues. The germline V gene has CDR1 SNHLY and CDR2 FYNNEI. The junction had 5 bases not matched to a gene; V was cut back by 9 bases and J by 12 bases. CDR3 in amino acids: CASRGGEPLHF. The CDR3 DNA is TGTGCCAGTAGAGGGGGCGAACCCCTCCACTTT.

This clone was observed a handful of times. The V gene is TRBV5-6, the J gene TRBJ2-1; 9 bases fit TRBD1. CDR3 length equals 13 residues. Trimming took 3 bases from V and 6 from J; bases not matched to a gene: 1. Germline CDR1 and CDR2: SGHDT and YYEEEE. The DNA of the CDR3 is TGTGCCAGCAGCTGGGGACAGGGCAATGAGCAGTTCTTC. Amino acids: CASSWGQGNEQFF. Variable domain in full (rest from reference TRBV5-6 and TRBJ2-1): DAGVTQSPTHLIKTRGQQVTLRCSPKSGHDTVSWYQQALGQGPQFIFQYYEEEERQRGNFPDRFSGHQFPNYSSELNVNALLLGDSALYLCASSWGQGNEQFFGPGTRLTVL.

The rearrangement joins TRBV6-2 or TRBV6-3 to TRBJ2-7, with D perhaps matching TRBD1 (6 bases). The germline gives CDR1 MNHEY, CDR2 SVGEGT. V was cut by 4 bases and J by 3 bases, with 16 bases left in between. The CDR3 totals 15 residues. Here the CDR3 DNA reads TGTGCCAGCAGTTTACACCGGGACAAGGTCTACGAGCAGTACTTC. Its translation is CASSLHRDKVYEQYF.

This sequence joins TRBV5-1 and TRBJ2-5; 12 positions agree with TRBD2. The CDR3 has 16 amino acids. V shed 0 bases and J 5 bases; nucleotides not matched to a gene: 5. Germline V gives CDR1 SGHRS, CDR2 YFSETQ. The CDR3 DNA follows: TGCGCCAGCAGCTTGGGACTAGCGGGAGTAATGGAGACCCAGTACTTC. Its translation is CASSLGLAGVMETQYF.

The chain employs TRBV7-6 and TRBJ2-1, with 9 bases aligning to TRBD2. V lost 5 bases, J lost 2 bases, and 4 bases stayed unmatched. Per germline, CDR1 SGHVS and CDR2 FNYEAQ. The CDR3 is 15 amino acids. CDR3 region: CASSPRLAAYNEQFF. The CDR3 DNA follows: TGTGCCAGCAGCCCGCGACTAGCGGCCTACAATGAGCAGTTCTTC.

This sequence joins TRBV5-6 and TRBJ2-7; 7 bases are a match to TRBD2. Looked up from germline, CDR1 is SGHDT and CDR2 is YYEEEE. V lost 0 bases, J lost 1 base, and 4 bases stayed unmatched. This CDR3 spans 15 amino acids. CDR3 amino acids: CASSLEREWSYEQYF. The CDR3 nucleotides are TGTGCCAGCAGCTTGGAGCGGGAATGGTCCTACGAGCAGTACTTC.

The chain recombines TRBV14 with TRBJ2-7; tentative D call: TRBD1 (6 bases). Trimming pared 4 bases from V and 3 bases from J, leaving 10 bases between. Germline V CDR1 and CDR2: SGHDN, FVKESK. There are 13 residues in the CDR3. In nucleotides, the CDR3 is TGTGCCAGCAGCCTGGACAGTTTCTACGAGCAGTACTTC. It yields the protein CASSLDSFYEQYF. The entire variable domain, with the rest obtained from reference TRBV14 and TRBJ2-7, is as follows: EAGVTQFPSHSVIEKGQTVTLRCDPISGHDNLYWYRRVMGKEIKFLLHFVKESKQDESGMPNNRFLAERTGGTYSTLKVQPAELEDSGVYFCASSLDSFYEQYFGPGTRLTVT.

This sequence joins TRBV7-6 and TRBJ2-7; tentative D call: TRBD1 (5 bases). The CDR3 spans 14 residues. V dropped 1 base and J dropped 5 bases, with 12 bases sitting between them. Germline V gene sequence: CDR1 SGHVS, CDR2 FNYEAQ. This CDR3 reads CASSLGSSGNEQYF. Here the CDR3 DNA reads TGTGCCAGCAGCTTAGGCTCCTCAGGGAACGAGCAGTACTTC.

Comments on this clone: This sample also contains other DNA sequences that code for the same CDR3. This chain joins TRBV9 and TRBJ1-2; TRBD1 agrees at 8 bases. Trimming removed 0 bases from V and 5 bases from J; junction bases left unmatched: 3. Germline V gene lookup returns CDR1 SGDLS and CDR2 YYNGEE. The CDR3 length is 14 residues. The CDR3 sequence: CASSVAGQGYGYTF. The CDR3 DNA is TGTGCCAGCAGCGTAGCTGGACAGGGTTATGGCTACACCTTC.

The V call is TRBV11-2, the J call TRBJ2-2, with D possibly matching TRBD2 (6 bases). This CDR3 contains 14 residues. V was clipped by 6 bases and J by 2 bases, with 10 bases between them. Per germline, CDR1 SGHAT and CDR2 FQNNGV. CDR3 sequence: CASRVEGNTGELFF. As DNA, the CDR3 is TGTGCCAGCAGGGTGGAGGGAAACACCGGGGAGCTGTTTTTT.

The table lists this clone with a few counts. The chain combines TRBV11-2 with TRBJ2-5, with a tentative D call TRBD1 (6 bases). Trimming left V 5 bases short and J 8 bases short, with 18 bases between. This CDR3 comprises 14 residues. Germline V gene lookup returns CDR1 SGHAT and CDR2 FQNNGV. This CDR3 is CASSPRPDRQTQYF. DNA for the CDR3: TGTGCCAGCAGCCCCCGACCAGACAGGCAAACCCAGTACTTC. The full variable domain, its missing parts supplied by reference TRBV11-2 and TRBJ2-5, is EAGVAQSPRYKIIEKRQSVAFWCNPISGHATLYWYQQILGQGPKLLIQFQNNGVVDDSQLPKDRFSAERLKGVDSTLKIQPAKLEDSAVYLCASSPRPDRQTQYFGPGTRLLVL.

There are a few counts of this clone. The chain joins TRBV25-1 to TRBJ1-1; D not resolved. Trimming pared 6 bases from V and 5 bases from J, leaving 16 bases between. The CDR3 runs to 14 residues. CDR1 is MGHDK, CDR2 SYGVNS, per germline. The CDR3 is CASSPQWPGTEAFF. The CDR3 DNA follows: TGTGCCAGCAGCCCCCAATGGCCGGGGACTGAAGCTTTCTTT.

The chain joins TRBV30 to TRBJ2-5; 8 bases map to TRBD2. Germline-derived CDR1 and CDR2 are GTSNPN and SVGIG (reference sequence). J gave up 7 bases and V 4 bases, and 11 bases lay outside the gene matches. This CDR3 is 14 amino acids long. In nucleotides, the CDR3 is TGTGCCTGGATGGGAGCGGGAGTCCTTGCGACCCAGTACTTC. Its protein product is CAWMGAGVLATQYF.

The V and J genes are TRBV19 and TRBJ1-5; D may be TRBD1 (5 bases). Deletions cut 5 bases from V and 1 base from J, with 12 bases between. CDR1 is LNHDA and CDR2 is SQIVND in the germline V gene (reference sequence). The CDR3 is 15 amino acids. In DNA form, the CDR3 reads TGTGCCAGTAGTCTCAGCCCAGGGAGCAATCAGCCCCAGCATTTT. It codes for CASSLSPGSNQPQHF.

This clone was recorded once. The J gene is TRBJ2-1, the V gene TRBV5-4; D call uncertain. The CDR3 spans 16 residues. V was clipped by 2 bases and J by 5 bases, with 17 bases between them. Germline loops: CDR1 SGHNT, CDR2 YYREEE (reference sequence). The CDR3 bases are TGTGCCAGCAGCTTCGAGGAAACCGATATCCACAATGAGCAGTTCTTC. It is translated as CASSFEETDIHNEQFF.

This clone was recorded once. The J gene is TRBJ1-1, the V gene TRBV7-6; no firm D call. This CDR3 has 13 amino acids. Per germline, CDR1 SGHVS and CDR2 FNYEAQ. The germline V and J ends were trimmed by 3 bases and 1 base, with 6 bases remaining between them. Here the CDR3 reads CASSLAANTEAFF. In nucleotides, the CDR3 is TGTGCCAGCAGCTTGGCGGCGAACACTGAAGCTTTCTTT.

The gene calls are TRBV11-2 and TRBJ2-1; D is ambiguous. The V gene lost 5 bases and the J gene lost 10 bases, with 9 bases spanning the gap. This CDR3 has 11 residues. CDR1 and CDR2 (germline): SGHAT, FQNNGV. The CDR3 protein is CASSQGVEQFF. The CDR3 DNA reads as TGTGCCAGCAGCCAAGGAGTAGAGCAGTTCTTC.

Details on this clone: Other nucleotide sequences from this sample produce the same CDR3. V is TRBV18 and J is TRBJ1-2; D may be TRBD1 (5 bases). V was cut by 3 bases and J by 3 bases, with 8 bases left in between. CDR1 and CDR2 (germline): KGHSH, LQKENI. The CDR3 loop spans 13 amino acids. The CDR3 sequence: CASSPVGDYGYTF. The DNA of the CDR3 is TGTGCCAGCTCACCCGTAGGGGACTATGGCTACACCTTC. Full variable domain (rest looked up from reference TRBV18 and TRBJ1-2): NAGVMQNPRHLVRRRGQEARLRCSPMKGHSHVYWYRQLPEEGLKFMVYLQKENIIDESGMPKERFSAEFPKEGPSILRIQQVVRGDSAAYFCASSPVGDYGYTFGSGTRLTVV.

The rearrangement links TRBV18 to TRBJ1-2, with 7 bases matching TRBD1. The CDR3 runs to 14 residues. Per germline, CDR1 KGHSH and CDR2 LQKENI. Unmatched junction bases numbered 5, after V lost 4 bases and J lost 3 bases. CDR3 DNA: TGTGCCAGCTCACTTGACAGGGATTACTATGGCTACACCTTC. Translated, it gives CASSLDRDYYGYTF.

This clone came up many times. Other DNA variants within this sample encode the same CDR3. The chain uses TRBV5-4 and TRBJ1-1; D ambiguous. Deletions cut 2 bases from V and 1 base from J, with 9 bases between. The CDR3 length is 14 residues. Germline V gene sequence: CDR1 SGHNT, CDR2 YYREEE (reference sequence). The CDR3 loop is CASSFSTGNTEAFF. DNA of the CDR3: TGTGCCAGCAGCTTTTCCACGGGGAACACTGAAGCTTTCTTT.

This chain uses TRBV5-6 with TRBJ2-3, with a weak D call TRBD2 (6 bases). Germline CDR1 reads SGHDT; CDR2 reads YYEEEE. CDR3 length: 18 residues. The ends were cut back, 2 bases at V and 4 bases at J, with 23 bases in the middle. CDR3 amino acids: CASSFTLGRDGGSDTQYF. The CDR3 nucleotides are TGTGCCAGCAGCTTCACTTTGGGGCGGGACGGCGGCTCAGATACGCAGTATTTT.

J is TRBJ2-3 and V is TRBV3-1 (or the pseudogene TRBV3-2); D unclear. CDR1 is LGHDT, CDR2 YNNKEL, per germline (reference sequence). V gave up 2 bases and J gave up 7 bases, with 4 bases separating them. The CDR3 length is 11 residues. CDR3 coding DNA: TGTGCCAGCAGCCAAACATATACGCAGTATTTT. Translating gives CASSQTYTQYF.